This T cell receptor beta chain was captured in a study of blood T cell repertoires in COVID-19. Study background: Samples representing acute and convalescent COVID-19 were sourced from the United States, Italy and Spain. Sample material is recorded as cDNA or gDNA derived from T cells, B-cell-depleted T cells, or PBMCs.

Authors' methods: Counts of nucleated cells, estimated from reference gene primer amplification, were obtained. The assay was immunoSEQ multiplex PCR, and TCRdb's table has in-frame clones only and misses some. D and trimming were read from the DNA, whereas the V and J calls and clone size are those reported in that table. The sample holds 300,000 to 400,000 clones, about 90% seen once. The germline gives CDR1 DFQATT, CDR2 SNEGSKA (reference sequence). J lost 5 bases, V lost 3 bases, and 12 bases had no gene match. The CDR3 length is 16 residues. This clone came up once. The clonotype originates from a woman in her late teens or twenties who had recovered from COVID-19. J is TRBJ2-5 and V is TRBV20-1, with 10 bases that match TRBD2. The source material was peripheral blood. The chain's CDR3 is CSASALAGVADETQYF. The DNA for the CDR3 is TGCAGTGCTAGTGCTCTAGCGGGAGTTGCAGATGAGACCCAGTACTTC.